What follows are 21 T cell receptor beta chains derived from one specimen sequenced in a study of T cell responses to AZD1222 COVID-19 vaccine. The table came from immunoSEQ multiplex PCR; TCRdb's copy has only in-frame clones and leaves some out. The repertoire holds a few hundred thousand clones, with approximately 95% as singletons. Sequencing was performed on peripheral blood, taken on day 0 of AZD1222 vaccination. All receptors derive from an adult in good health.

The chain combines TRBV12-3 or TRBV12-4 with TRBJ1-2; D remains ambiguous. This CDR3 has 11 residues. The germline V and J ends were trimmed by 3 bases and 10 bases, with 9 bases remaining between them. The CDR3 region is CASSFGPYYTF. DNA for the CDR3: TGTGCCAGCAGTTTTGGGCCTTACTACACCTTC.

The chain has TRBV6-2 or TRBV6-3 and TRBJ1-6; D may be TRBD1 (6 bases). This CDR3 contains 15 residues. V was trimmed by 6 bases and J by 7 bases, leaving 16 bases between them. CDR1 and CDR2 from the germline V gene are MNHEY and SVGEGT. CDR3 region: CASSLLGQLNSPLHF. The CDR3 nucleotides are TGTGCCAGCAGCCTCCTAGGACAGTTGAATTCACCCCTCCACTTT.

This chain links TRBV7-3 with TRBJ2-3, with D perhaps TRBD2 (6 bases). The CDR3 totals 16 residues. Trimming took off 5 bases at V and 4 bases at J, with 19 bases between the two ends. CDR1 is SGHTA, CDR2 FQGTGA, per germline. The CDR3 region is CASSPAGSPGADTQYF. CDR3 coding DNA: TGTGCCAGCAGCCCCGCCGGGTCCCCGGGGGCAGATACGCAGTATTTT.

The V and J genes are TRBV7-3 and TRBJ1-3; D not certain. V was pared by 4 bases and J by 9 bases, with 4 bases between. Germline CDR1 SGHTA, CDR2 FQGTGA. This CDR3 region has 10 residues. The CDR3 sequence: CASSSTTIYF. CDR3 in DNA: TGTGCCAGCAGCTCGACCACCATATATTTT.

This sequence joins TRBV19 and TRBJ2-7, with no clear D. This CDR3 is built from 11 residues. V lost 6 bases, J lost 3 bases, and 6 bases lay in between. CDR1 LNHDA and CDR2 SQIVND come from the germline V gene (reference sequence). CDR3 sequence (DNA): TGTGCCAGTAGCGACTTCTACGAGCAGTACTTC. This sequence encodes CASSDFYEQYF.

The chain employs TRBV5-1 and TRBJ2-1, with 8 bases matching TRBD2. The CDR3 has 14 residues. With V trimmed by 3 bases and J by 7 bases, 6 bases remained unmatched. Germline V gene data show CDR1 as SGHRS and CDR2 as YFSETQ. CDR3 loop: CASSSGTRGNEQFF. The CDR3 bases are TGCGCCAGCAGCTCCGGGACTAGGGGGAATGAGCAGTTCTTC.

This chain connects TRBV27 to TRBJ2-7, with 8 bases that match TRBD1. The CDR3 totals 15 residues. Germline CDR1 and CDR2: MNHEY and SMNVEV (reference sequence). J was trimmed by 1 base and V by 4 bases; bases with no gene match: 6. The chain's CDR3 is CASSSTGAISYEQYF. CDR3 sequence (DNA): TGTGCCAGCAGTTCGACAGGGGCGATATCCTACGAGCAGTACTTC.

This rearrangement joins TRBV14 to TRBJ2-1; 10 bases agree with TRBD2. The CDR3 loop spans 16 amino acids. The J segment lost 4 bases and the V segment lost 1 base, leaving 4 bases of the junction unmatched. Looked up from germline, CDR1 is SGHDN and CDR2 is FVKESK. CDR3 in DNA: TGTGCCAGCAGCCAAGGACTAGCGGGTCGATACAATGAGCAGTTCTTC. Amino acid sequence: CASSQGLAGRYNEQFF.

V and J are TRBV28 and TRBJ1-1; D is ambiguous. Germline V gene lookup returns CDR1 MDHEN and CDR2 SYDVKM. The CDR3 contains 12 residues. Trimming stripped 8 bases from V and 5 bases from J, with 12 bases between. The CDR3 loop reads CASSDGETEAFF. DNA for the CDR3: TGTGCCAGCTCTGATGGGGAGACTGAAGCTTTCTTT. The full variable domain, in which reference TRBV28 and TRBJ1-1 provide the parts outside the CDR3, is DVKVTQSSRYLVKRTGEKVFLECVQDMDHENMFWYRQDPGLGLRLIYFSYDVKMKEKGDIPEGYSVSREKKERFSLILESASTNQTSMYLCASSDGETEAFFGQGTRLTVV.

V usage is TRBV3-1 (or the pseudogene TRBV3-2) and J usage is TRBJ2-7; 10 bases are shared with TRBD2. The CDR3 is 13 residues long. Trimming at V came to 4 bases and at J to 5 bases, leaving 2 bases not matched to a gene. Germline CDR1 is LGHDT and CDR2 is YNNKEL (reference sequence). CDR3 sequence reads: CASSPLAGNEQYF. The CDR3 DNA is TGTGCCAGCAGCCCACTAGCGGGGAACGAGCAGTACTTC.

This clone was seen just once. The chain links TRBV11-2 to TRBJ1-2, with 7 bases lining up with TRBD1. The V gene's germline CDR1 is SGHAT and CDR2 FQNNGV. V trimming: 7 bases; J trimming: 4 bases; junction bases outside the gene matches: 15. This CDR3 has 16 residues. CDR3 amino acids: CASNSGGGGRGYGYTF. CDR3 DNA sequence: TGTGCCAGCAACTCAGGGGGTGGAGGGCGCGGCTATGGCTACACCTTC.

The sample holds one count of this clone. The V and J genes are TRBV5-1 and TRBJ2-7; tentatively, D is TRBD2 (5 bases). Germline CDR1 SGHRS, CDR2 YFSETQ. This CDR3 is built from 14 residues. V shed 0 bases and J shed 6 bases, with 13 bases lying between them. Here the CDR3 reads CASSLGGGSGEQYF. The CDR3 bases are TGCGCCAGCAGCTTGGGTGGAGGCTCCGGCGAGCAGTACTTC. Combining the CDR3 with reference TRBV5-1 and TRBJ2-7 gives the whole variable domain KAGVTQTPRYLIKTRGQQVTLSCSPISGHRSVSWYQQTPGQGLQFLFEYFSETQRNKGNFPGRFSGRQFSNSRSEMNVSTLELGDSALYLCASSLGGGSGEQYFGPGTRLTVT.

The V call is TRBV19, the J call TRBJ2-7; no definite D call. The V end lost 5 bases, the J end lost 5 bases, and 7 bases lay between the germline ends. The CDR3 contains 11 residues. From germline, CDR1 is LNHDA and CDR2 SQIVND (reference sequence). The CDR3 is CASSLGNEQYF. Here the CDR3 DNA reads TGTGCCAGTAGTCTAGGGAACGAGCAGTACTTC.

The chain couples TRBV11-1 to TRBJ1-2; D unclear. The germline V gene has CDR1 SGHAT and CDR2 FQDESV (reference sequence). Trimming pared 2 bases from V and 3 bases from J, leaving 7 bases between. This CDR3 comprises 13 residues. CDR3 sequence reads: CASSLFRDYGYTF. The DNA of the CDR3 is TGTGCCAGCAGCTTATTCCGGGACTATGGCTACACCTTC.

This clone has a single count. The chain links TRBV5-1 to TRBJ2-3; TRBD2 is a possible D gene (5 bases). V lost 5 bases and J 4 bases, leaving 14 bases between the germline ends. Germline V lookup: CDR1 SGHRS, CDR2 YFSETQ. There are 14 residues in the CDR3. The CDR3: CASSPRTRADTQYF. CDR3 nucleotides: TGCGCCAGCAGTCCCAGAACTAGAGCAGATACGCAGTATTTT.

The rearrangement joins TRBV4-2 to TRBJ2-7; maybe TRBD2 (5 bases). V shed 4 bases and J shed 3 bases, with 16 bases lying between them. The CDR3 is made up of 15 amino acids. Per germline, CDR1 LGHNA and CDR2 YNFKEQ. This CDR3 is CASSPRQERNYEQYF. The CDR3 DNA reads as TGTGCCAGCAGCCCCCGTCAAGAGCGGAACTACGAGCAGTACTTC.

This clone occurred a few times. This chain uses TRBV7-2 with TRBJ1-5; the D is unclear. V lost 0 bases, J lost 6 bases, and 9 bases lay in between. The CDR3 runs 14 residues. The germline V gene has CDR1 SGHTA and CDR2 FQGNSA. CDR3 in DNA: TGTGCCAGCAGCTTAGCCGGTTCCGGTCAGCCCCAGCATTTT. It codes for CASSLAGSGQPQHF.

V is TRBV28 and J is TRBJ1-5, with 8 bases that match TRBD1. The trim removed 2 bases at V and 4 bases at J, leaving 7 bases unmatched. This CDR3 comprises 16 residues. Germline lookup yields CDR1 MDHEN and CDR2 SYDVKM. This CDR3 reads CASSLSQGAVNQPQHF. CDR3 nucleotide sequence: TGTGCCAGCAGTTTAAGTCAGGGGGCAGTGAATCAGCCCCAGCATTTT.

The chain links TRBV27 to TRBJ1-1; 7 bases fit TRBD1. Germline CDR1 is MNHEY and CDR2 is SMNVEV (reference sequence). The CDR3 runs to 15 residues. V shed 3 bases, J shed 4 bases, and the junction held 8 bases outside the gene matches. The CDR3 region is CASSFSQGVSTEAFF. The DNA for the CDR3 is TGTGCCAGCAGTTTTTCCCAGGGGGTAAGCACTGAAGCTTTCTTT.

This clone has only a few counts. The chain carries TRBV24-1 and TRBJ2-7, with a tentative D call TRBD1 (5 bases). Germline V gene sequence: CDR1 KGHDR, CDR2 SFDVKD. V was pared by 9 bases and J by 2 bases, with 13 bases between. The CDR3 is made up of 13 amino acids. CDR3 in amino acids: CATSVRVPYEQYF. DNA for the CDR3: TGTGCCACCTCTGTCAGGGTGCCCTACGAGCAGTACTTC.

This chain links TRBV15 with TRBJ1-1; weak D call: TRBD1 (5 bases). CDR1 and CDR2 (germline): LNHNV, YYDKDF (reference sequence). V was cut by 5 bases and J by 6 bases, with 13 bases left in between. This CDR3 has 13 residues. The chain's CDR3 is CATSRRAGPEAFF. The CDR3, as DNA: TGTGCCACCAGCCGCCGGGCAGGGCCTGAAGCTTTCTTT.